The 12 T cell receptor beta chains presented below share a single source sample, sequenced in a study of CD8+CD57+ T cells in acquired aplastic anemia. Researchers used genomic DNA as the template to profile TCR beta VDJ and CDR3. TCRdb re-called the reads with MiXCR, one entry per CDR3 protein. The repertoire consists of around 170,000 distinct CDR3 sequences, with 50% to 75% occurring once and the leading ten covering around 45%. Sequenced material: sorted CD4+, CD8+, or CD8+CD57+ T cells (not recorded which) from PBMCs. These receptors were obtained from a human donor in good health.

This chain connects TRBV7-2 to TRBJ1-2, with 8 positions matching TRBD1. J was trimmed by 2 bases and V by 3 bases; bases with no gene match: 5. This CDR3 is built from 15 residues. CDR1 SGHTA and CDR2 FQGNSA come from the germline V gene. The DNA of the CDR3 is TGTGCCAGCAGCTTGCTCGGACAGGGCAACTATGGCTACACCTTC. It translates to CASSLLGQGNYGYTF.

The chain has TRBV25-1 and TRBJ2-1; TRBD1 matches at 11 bases. The germline CDR1 and CDR2 sequences are MGHDK and SYGVNS. This CDR3 has 15 residues. With 8 bases clipped from V and 6 bases from J, the junction kept 9 bases outside the gene matches. CDR3 nucleotide sequence: TGTGCCAGCTACCCTCCCGGGACAGGGGGCAATGAGCAGTTCTTC. Amino acid sequence: CASYPPGTGGNEQFF.

The gene calls are TRBV20-1 and TRBJ2-3, with a tentative D call TRBD1 (6 bases). Per germline, CDR1 DFQATT and CDR2 SNEGSKA (reference sequence). The CDR3 is 14 residues long. V was cut by 6 bases and J by 3 bases, with 16 bases left in between. This chain's CDR3 is CSACMGQITDTQYF. The CDR3 region has the DNA TGCAGTGCCTGTATGGGACAAATAACAGATACGCAGTATTTT.

The chain links TRBV7-9 to TRBJ1-2, with TRBD1 matching 9 bases. Germline trimming cut 0 bases from V and 8 bases from J; bases unmatched to any gene: 7. This CDR3 is 15 amino acids long. CDR1 and CDR2 from the germline V gene are SEHNR and FQNEAQ (reference sequence). Here the CDR3 reads CASSLASGTGPGYTF. CDR3 in DNA: TGTGCCAGCAGCTTAGCGAGTGGGACAGGGCCCGGCTACACCTTC. The full variable domain, in which reference TRBV7-9 and TRBJ1-2 provide the parts outside the CDR3, is DTGVSQNPRHKITKRGQNVTFRCDPISEHNRLYWYRQTLGQGPEFLTYFQNEAQLEKSRLLSDRFSAERPKGSFSTLEIQRTEQGDSAMYLCASSLASGTGPGYTFGSGTRLTVV.

This chain connects TRBV7-9 to TRBJ1-6, with D possibly being TRBD1 (5 bases). Germline V gives CDR1 SEHNR, CDR2 FQNEAQ (reference sequence). V lost 4 bases and J lost 6, with 13 bases in between. The CDR3 has 15 residues. The CDR3 sequence is CASSSPTEPNSPLHF. The CDR3 region has the DNA TGTGCCAGCAGCTCCCCGACAGAACCTAATTCACCCCTCCACTTT.

The CDR3 nucleotides read TGTGCCACCAGAGAGGGGGGCTTGACAGGGGGTCTGGAGGAGCAGTACTTC. Its protein is CATREGGLTGGLEEQYF. The V call is TRBV15, the J call TRBJ2-7; the match to TRBD1 covers 9 bases. The CDR3 runs to 17 residues. Germline CDR1 and CDR2: LNHNV and YYDKDF (reference sequence). The junction had 19 bases not matched to a gene; V was cut back by 6 bases and J by 7 bases.

The rearrangement links TRBV19 to TRBJ1-1, with no clear D. The CDR3 runs to 14 residues. Germline V gene data show CDR1 as LNHDA and CDR2 as SQIVND (reference sequence). Trimming shortened V by 7 bases and J by 6 bases, and 18 bases separated the two germline ends. The CDR3 DNA sequence: TGTGCCAGTAATGTGGCCATCGGAACTCCTGAAGCTTTCTTT. Its translation: CASNVAIGTPEAFF. The complete variable domain, with remaining parts taken from reference TRBV19 and TRBJ1-1, reads DGGITQSPKYLFRKEGQNVTLSCEQNLNHDAMYWYRQDPGQGLRLIYYSQIVNDFQKGDIAEGYSVSREKKESFPLTVTSAQKNPTAFYLCASNVAIGTPEAFFGQGTRLTVV.

The chain combines TRBV20-1 with TRBJ1-5, with D unclear. Deletions cut 0 bases from V and 6 bases from J, with 12 bases between. Germline CDR1 and CDR2: DFQATT and SNEGSKA (reference sequence). This CDR3 is built from 14 residues. The CDR3 here is CSAREGGRLQPQHF. DNA for the CDR3: TGCAGTGCTAGAGAGGGAGGGAGACTTCAGCCCCAGCATTTT.

The chain has TRBV20-1 and TRBJ2-5; TRBD2 matches 13 bases. CDR1 is DFQATT and CDR2 is SNEGSKA in the germline V gene (reference sequence). Germline trimming cut 5 bases from V and 5 bases from J; bases unmatched to any gene: 5. The CDR3 consists of 14 residues. The CDR3: CSARLAGGSETQYF. DNA of the CDR3: TGCAGTGCTCGACTAGCGGGGGGAAGTGAGACCCAGTACTTC.

Concerning this clonotype: A read error may be the cause here, since a much bigger clone is one base away. The chain uses TRBV9 and TRBJ1-1, with D unclear. In germline, CDR1 is SGDLS, CDR2 YYNGEE. The CDR3 has 13 residues. V gave up 4 bases and J gave up 6 bases, with 13 bases separating them. The CDR3 reads CASSYESNAEAFF. The CDR3 region has the DNA TGTGCCAGCAGCTACGAGAGTAACGCTGAAGCTTTCTTT.

The genes are TRBV10-3 and TRBJ1-6; the D is unclear. Germline lookup yields CDR1 ENHRY and CDR2 SYGVKD. This CDR3 contains 15 residues. Trimming pared 4 bases from V and 5 bases from J, leaving 12 bases between. DNA of the CDR3: TGTGCCATCAGTGCCTTGTCCGGAGATAATTCACCCCTCCACTTT. Its protein product is CAISALSGDNSPLHF.

This chain joins TRBV19 and TRBJ1-1; maybe TRBD1 (5 bases). Germline CDR1 and CDR2: LNHDA and SQIVND (reference sequence). The CDR3 runs to 12 residues. V was trimmed by 10 bases and J by 4 bases, leaving 13 bases between them. CDR3 coding DNA: TGTGCCACCAGATTAGGGACCACTGAAGCTTTCTTT. Its translation: CATRLGTTEAFF.